This T cell receptor (beta chain) was captured by sequencing in a study of T cells in Graves' hyperthyroidism and ophthalmopathy (dated by TCRdb to between 2019 and 2020). Some background on the complete study: Peripheral blood was collected at initial diagnosis, before any treatment. A discovery cohort of 95 to 100 patients, about 44 with Graves' ophthalmopathy and about 58 with stable Graves' hyperthyroidism, was used to find distinguishing TCR V-J signatures. Whether ophthalmopathy could be predicted prospectively was tested in an independent validation cohort made up of fewer than 20 hyperthyroidism patients plus 17 patients who later progressed to ophthalmopathy. The 100 discovery patients were randomly split 7:3 into training and test sets. In addition, the study compared T-cell repertoires in thyroid tissue and in blood from six Graves' hyperthyroidism patients. After sampling, hyperthyroidism patients received methimazole starting at 30 mg daily, and ophthalmopathy patients received high-dose intravenous methylprednisolone. According to the paper, TCR Vbeta CDR3 sequencing was carried out on some 140 peripheral blood samples, which came from fewer than 50 ophthalmopathy, 70 to 80 hyperthyroidism and approximately 17 progressor patients.

The TCR beta CDR3 regions were amplified from the RNA transcripts. The first round of RT-PCR for the TCR CDR3 was performed with the HTBI primer set and the Qiagen OneStep RT-PCR kit. The libraries were constructed in a second round of multiplex PCR and then size-selected and purified. Paired-end sequencing of the libraries was performed with 100 bp reads on an Illumina HiSeq2000. In the paper's pipeline: SOAPnuke was used to process the raw data, removing reads that contained adapters or uncalled bases, had a mean Phred below 15, or lacked an exact match to the constant primer or identifier. High-quality paired reads were merged using COPE v1.2.5, and each unique nucleotide sequence was defined as a clonotype. Clonotypes were aligned to IMGT TRBV, TRBD and TRBJ reference segments using MiTCR v1.1. Only V-J combinations with frequency above 0.0001, covering 99% to 99.2% of repertoires, were analysed. The TCS score was defined as the ratio of F50 (clonal expansion) to E x V (chaos), calculated using BLOSUM62-based TCRdist between CDR3 peptides within each V-J. Welch's t-statistics and random forest reduced several hundred V-J features to 10 to 15, which were used in a naive Bayes classifier (R e1071). Using fastp trimming at Q25 and MiXCR clonotype assembly, TCRdb reanalyzed the public sequencing data and kept in-frame beta chains. Each CDR3 protein gets just one entry, which takes the most common genes and DNA from the rows behind it. It is TCRdb's table, rather than the study itself, that gives the V and J calls and clone size. The sample data list a few hundred thousand distinct CDR3 sequences, and around 16% of these were observed just once. The leading ten clones occupy under 8% of the sample.

Stable Graves' hyperthyroidism was defined as no progression to ophthalmopathy during 18 months of follow-up. The hyperthyroidism patients were between 18 and 65 years old and newly diagnosed, with a disease duration of less than 2 months. Exclusion was applied to patients with uncontrolled infections, other autoimmune diseases, pregnancy or lactation. Diagnoses relied on clinical symptoms, serum thyroxine and TRAb, thyroid ultrasound and orbital computed tomography. PBMCs were separated from roughly 10 ml of fresh peripheral blood using Ficoll-Paque density gradient centrifugation. Total RNA was extracted using Trizol reagent, and RNA quality was assessed on an Agilent 2100 Bioanalyzer. General findings and caveats noted by the study authors: In validation, the model predicted progression to ophthalmopathy a median of about 6.8 months before onset, with about 67% sensitivity and just under 75% specificity. A 13 V-J signature model separated ophthalmopathy from stable hyperthyroidism, with over 85% sensitivity and 81.08% specificity in cross-validation and 80%/75% in testing. Sample size was not statistically predetermined, and investigators were not blinded to group allocation. Most expanded thyroid clonotypes (frequency above 0.001) were also detected in blood, suggesting blood repertoires may reflect thyroid immune responses.

The germline V gene specifies SGDLS as CDR1 and YYNGEE as CDR2. The CDR3 measures 14 amino acids from cysteine to phenylalanine. CDR3 DNA is the only sequence kept; it has 42 bases, read in frame from the first base. V is cut back by 4 bases and J by 3 bases, with 5 bases in the junction unmatched. This clonotype has more than one count but fewer than ten. Its antigen has not been determined. Base quality data are lacking; no much larger clone is found one base away. Sequenced material: blood. This sequence was found in a woman aged 25-40 years with Graves' hyperthyroidism. This receptor chain uses TRBV9 and TRBJ2-7; 9 junctional bases match TRBD1. CDR3 protein: CASSTQTGGYEQYF. The DNA sequence reads TGTGCCAGCAGCACACAGACAGGGGGCTACGAGCAGTACTTC.